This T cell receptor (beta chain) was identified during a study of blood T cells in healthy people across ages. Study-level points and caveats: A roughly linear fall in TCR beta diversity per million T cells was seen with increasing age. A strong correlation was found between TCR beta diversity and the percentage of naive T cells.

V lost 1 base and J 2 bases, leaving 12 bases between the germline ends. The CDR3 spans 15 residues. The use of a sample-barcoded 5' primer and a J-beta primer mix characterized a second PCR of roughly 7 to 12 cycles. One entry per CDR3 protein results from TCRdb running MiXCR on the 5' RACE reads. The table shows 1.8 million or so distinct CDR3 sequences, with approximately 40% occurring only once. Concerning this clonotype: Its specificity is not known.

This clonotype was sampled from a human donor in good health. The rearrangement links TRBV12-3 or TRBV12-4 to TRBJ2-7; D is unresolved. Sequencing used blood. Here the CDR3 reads CASSLDGSLTYEQYF. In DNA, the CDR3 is TGTGCCAGCAGTTTAGATGGAAGCCTAACCTACGAGCAGTACTTC.